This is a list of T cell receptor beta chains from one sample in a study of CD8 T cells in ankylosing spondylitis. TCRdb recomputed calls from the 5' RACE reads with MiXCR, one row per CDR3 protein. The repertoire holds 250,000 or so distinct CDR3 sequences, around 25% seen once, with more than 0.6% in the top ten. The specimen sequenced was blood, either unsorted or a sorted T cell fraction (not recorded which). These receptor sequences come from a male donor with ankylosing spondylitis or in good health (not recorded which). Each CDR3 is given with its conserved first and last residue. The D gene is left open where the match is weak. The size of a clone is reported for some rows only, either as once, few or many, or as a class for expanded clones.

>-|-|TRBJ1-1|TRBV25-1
CASLGDPEAFF
TGTGCCAGCTTGGGGGACCCTGAAGCTTTCTTT
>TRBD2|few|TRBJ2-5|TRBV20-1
CSARDWRAGGPQETQYF
TGCAGTGCTAGAGATTGGAGGGCGGGGGGGCCTCAAGAGACCCAGTACTTC
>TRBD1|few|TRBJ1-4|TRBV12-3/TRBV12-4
CASRPGTVINEKLFF
TGTGCCAGCAGGCCCGGGACAGTCATTAATGAAAAACTGTTTTTT
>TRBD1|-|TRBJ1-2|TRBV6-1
CASSGTGYYGYTF
TGTGCCAGCAGTGGGACAGGCTACTATGGCTACACCTTC
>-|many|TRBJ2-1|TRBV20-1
CSARDSRMEGLVIF
TGCAGTGCTAGAGATTCGAGGATGGAAGGGCTGGTGATCTTC
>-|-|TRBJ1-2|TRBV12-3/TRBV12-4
CASSFRGGRYGYTF
TGTGCCAGCAGTTTCCGGGGGGGTAGATATGGCTACACCTTC
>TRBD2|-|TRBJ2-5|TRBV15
CATSRVGTSGGGVQETQYF
TGTGCCACCAGCAGAGTTGGGACTAGCGGGGGAGGAGTCCAAGAGACCCAGTACTTC
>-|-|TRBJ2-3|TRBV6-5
CASSYRYRADTQYF
TGTGCCAGCAGTTACCGATACAGGGCAGATACGCAGTATTTT
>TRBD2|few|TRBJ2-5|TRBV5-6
CASSRFGEGETQYF
TGTGCCAGCAGCCGCTTTGGGGAGGGAGAGACCCAGTACTTC
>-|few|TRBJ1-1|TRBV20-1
CSAPLATVSNTEAFF
TGCAGTGCCCCTTTGGCGACTGTCTCGAACACTGAAGCTTTCTTT
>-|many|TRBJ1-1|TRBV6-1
CASTKLGGTEAFF
TGTGCCAGCACCAAACTAGGGGGCACTGAAGCTTTCTTT
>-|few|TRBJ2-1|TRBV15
CATSRAGDGEQFF
TGTGCCACCAGCAGAGCAGGGGACGGTGAGCAGTTCTTC
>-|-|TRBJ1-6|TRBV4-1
CASSQVLLSPLHF
TGCGCCAGCAGCCAAGTTCTTTTGTCACCCCTCCACTTT
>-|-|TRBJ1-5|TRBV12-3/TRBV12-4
CASSRDKSNQPQHF
TGTGCCAGCAGCCGGGACAAGAGCAATCAGCCCCAGCATTTT
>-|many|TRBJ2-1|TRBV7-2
CASSLVSYRGGINEQFF
TGTGCCAGCAGCTTAGTGAGTTACCGGGGTGGTATCAATGAGCAGTTCTTC
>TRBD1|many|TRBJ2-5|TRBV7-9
CASSPTGGGETQYF
TGTGCCAGCAGCCCCACAGGGGGCGGAGAGACCCAGTACTTC